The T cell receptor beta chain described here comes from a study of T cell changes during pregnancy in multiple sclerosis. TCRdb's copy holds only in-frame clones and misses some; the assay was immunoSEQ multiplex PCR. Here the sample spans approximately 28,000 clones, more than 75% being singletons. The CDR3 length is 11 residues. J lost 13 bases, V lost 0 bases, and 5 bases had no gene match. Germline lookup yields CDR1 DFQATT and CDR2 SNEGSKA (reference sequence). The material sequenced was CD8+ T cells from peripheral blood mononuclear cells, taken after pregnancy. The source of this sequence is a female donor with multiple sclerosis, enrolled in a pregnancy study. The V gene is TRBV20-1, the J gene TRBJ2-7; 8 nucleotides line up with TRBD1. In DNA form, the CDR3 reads TGCAGTGCTAGAGATCGGACAGGGTTATACTTC. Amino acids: CSARDRTGLYF.